This T cell receptor beta chain is drawn from a study of T cells after yellow fever vaccination. One entry per CDR3 protein results from TCRdb running MiXCR on the 5' RACE reads. The profile covers about 63,000 distinct CDR3 sequences, with 6.5% to 9% appearing a single time and less than 40% taken by the ten largest. This clonotype was seen repeatedly, ten times or more. CDR3 length: 14 amino acids. Germline CDR1 DFQATT, CDR2 SNEGSKA (reference sequence). The germline V and J ends were trimmed by 5 bases and 3 bases, with 17 bases remaining between them. The rearrangement links TRBV20-1 to TRBJ2-7, with D possibly called TRBD1 or TRBD2 (5 bases each). The source is a man aged 30 to 45 who received the YFV17D yellow fever vaccine. This specimen was CD8+ T cells sorted from PBMCs, taken 15 days after the yellow fever booster vaccination. For the CDR3, the DNA is TGCAGTGCTGCAAACCGGGACGGGGTCTACGAGCAGTACTTC. As protein: CSAANRDGVYEQYF.